These 14 T cell receptor beta chains were all obtained from the same sample, sequenced in a study of vaccination effects on CD4 cells after COVID-19. Produced via immunoSEQ multiplex PCR; TCRdb's table is partial and in-frame only. The table has tens of thousands of clones, around 73% seen once; the top ten hold 1.2%. Using viral peptide pools, the ViraFEST assay grew out antigen-specific CD4+ T cells prior to sequencing. It was after nine to eleven days of culture that CD4+ T cells were isolated. Participants got two doses of BNT162b2 or mRNA-1273 vaccine. The antigens of these receptors remain unknown. The sample consisted of CD4+ T cells from PBMCs cultured with HCoV-229E spike peptides, taken after COVID-19 vaccination. These receptors all come from a human donor who received a COVID-19 vaccine.

V usage is TRBV28 and J usage is TRBJ1-5, with D possibly TRBD1 on 6 matching bases. This CDR3 contains 16 residues. Germline CDR1 is MDHEN and CDR2 is SYDVKM. Trimming left V 4 bases short and J 0 bases short, with 13 bases between. The CDR3 reads CASSYSDRPSNQPQHF. The CDR3 DNA reads TGTGCCAGCAGTTATTCGGACAGACCTAGCAATCAGCCCCAGCATTTT.

This chain uses TRBV11-2 with TRBJ2-5; D gene unclear. CDR3 length: 13 residues. Germline V gives CDR1 SGHAT, CDR2 FQNNGV. Trimming removed 4 bases at V and 4 bases at J, with 10 bases between. CDR3 in DNA: TGTGCCAGCAGCTGGCGCAGAGGAGAGACCCAGTACTTC. This codes for CASSWRRGETQYF.

This chain uses TRBV14 with TRBJ2-2; TRBD2 is a possible D gene (6 bases). V lost 0 bases to trimming and J lost 1 base, with 15 bases between them. The CDR3 is 18 residues long. The V gene's germline CDR1 is SGHDN and CDR2 FVKESK. DNA of the CDR3: TGTGCCAGCAGCCAAGATGTCCGGGGGACGATGAACACCGGGGAGCTGTTTTTT. This encodes CASSQDVRGTMNTGELFF.

J is TRBJ1-1 and V is TRBV10-3; a weak D match, TRBD1 (6 bases). The length of the CDR3 is 16 residues. In germline, CDR1 is ENHRY, CDR2 SYGVKD. V was cut by 3 bases and J by 0 bases, with 14 bases left in between. CDR3 loop: CAISDGGRGMNTEAFF. The CDR3 nucleotides are TGTGCCATCAGTGATGGGGGCCGTGGAATGAACACTGAAGCTTTCTTT.

This chain joins TRBV19 and TRBJ2-1; D uncertain. V was cut by 4 bases and J by 0 bases, with 16 bases left in between. Germline CDR1 LNHDA, CDR2 SQIVND (reference sequence). The CDR3 has 17 amino acids. This CDR3 reads CASSTPGDPSSYNEQFF. Written as DNA, the CDR3 is TGTGCCAGTAGTACCCCAGGAGACCCAAGCTCCTACAATGAGCAGTTCTTC.

The chain carries TRBV7-3 and TRBJ1-1; D possibly corresponds to TRBD1 (5 bases). V gave up 0 bases and J gave up 5 bases, with 10 bases separating them. The CDR3 is 14 amino acids. Per the germline V gene, CDR1 is SGHTA and CDR2 is FQGTGA. CDR3 sequence: CASSLTPGFTEAFF. The DNA for the CDR3 is TGTGCCAGCAGCTTAACTCCAGGGTTTACTGAAGCTTTCTTT.

The chain carries TRBV6-2 or TRBV6-3 and TRBJ2-1; D is possibly TRBD1 (5 bases). Germline-derived CDR1 and CDR2 are MNHEY and SVGEGT. V lost 4 bases and J 5 bases, leaving 9 bases between the germline ends. The CDR3 extends over 13 amino acids. CDR3: CASSSDTHNEQFF. As DNA, the CDR3 is TGTGCCAGCAGTTCGGACACCCACAATGAGCAGTTCTTC.

The chain has TRBV6-5 and TRBJ1-1, with TRBD1 matching 7 bases. CDR1 MNHEY and CDR2 SVGAGI come from the germline V gene. The CDR3 consists of 15 residues. The V segment lost 4 bases and the J segment 1 base; nucleotides outside the gene matches: 6. This chain's CDR3 is CASSSPTGRNTEAFF. As DNA, the CDR3 is TGTGCCAGCAGTTCACCGACAGGGCGGAACACTGAAGCTTTCTTT.

This chain joins TRBV19 and TRBJ1-3; tentative D call: TRBD1 (6 bases). The germline CDR1 and CDR2 sequences are LNHDA and SQIVND (reference sequence). The length of the CDR3 is 17 residues. V lost 6 bases, J lost 1 base, and 19 bases lay in between. Here the CDR3 DNA reads TGTGCCAGTAGGCCGGACGGGTTGGGGGCTTCTGGAAACACCATATATTTT. It is translated as CASRPDGLGASGNTIYF.

The rearrangement joins TRBV18 to TRBJ1-6; 8 bases align to TRBD1. The V segment lost 6 bases and the J segment 7 bases; nucleotides outside the gene matches: 5. Germline loops: CDR1 KGHSH, CDR2 LQKENI. The CDR3 sequence is 14 residues long. The chain's CDR3 is CASSMDRANSPLHF. The CDR3 nucleotides read TGTGCCAGCTCCATGGACAGGGCAAATTCACCCCTCCACTTT.

J is TRBJ1-1 and V is TRBV11-2, with D possibly matching TRBD1 (5 bases). The CDR3 length is 16 residues. Germline-derived CDR1 and CDR2 are SGHAT and FQNNGV. Trimming removed 2 bases at V and 1 base at J, with 14 bases between. This CDR3 reads CASSLRGPAPNTEAFF. As DNA, the CDR3 is TGTGCCAGCAGCTTACGGGGCCCAGCTCCGAACACTGAAGCTTTCTTT.

The chain carries TRBV24-1 and TRBJ2-5; D uncertain. The CDR3 has 11 amino acids. CDR1 and CDR2 from the germline V gene are KGHDR and SFDVKD. V lost 4 bases and J lost 9, with 8 bases in between. For the CDR3, the DNA is TGTGCCACCAGTGACCGCGTGGCCCAGTACTTC. Translating gives CATSDRVAQYF.

In its sample, this clone was seen a few times. The chain uses TRBV19 and TRBJ1-5, with D hard to call. Germline V gives CDR1 LNHDA, CDR2 SQIVND (reference sequence). The CDR3 loop spans 13 amino acids. Trimming cost V 2 bases and J 2 bases, with 4 bases left between them. Here the CDR3 DNA reads TGTGCCAGTAGTATAACGGGCAATCAGCCCCAGCATTTT. Translated: CASSITGNQPQHF. The full variable domain, rest sourced from reference TRBV19 and TRBJ1-5, is DGGITQSPKYLFRKEGQNVTLSCEQNLNHDAMYWYRQDPGQGLRLIYYSQIVNDFQKGDIAEGYSVSREKKESFPLTVTSAQKNPTAFYLCASSITGNQPQHFGDGTRLSIL.

The chain carries TRBV7-3 and TRBJ1-1, with a weak D call TRBD1 (6 bases). This CDR3 is built from 14 residues. Trimming stripped 2 bases from V and 7 bases from J, with 14 bases between. Germline V gene sequence: CDR1 SGHTA, CDR2 FQGTGA. Here the CDR3 DNA reads TGTGCCAGCAGCTTAGATGGGGGCCGAGGTGAAGCTTTCTTT. This codes for CASSLDGGRGEAFF.